Sequencing of this T cell receptor beta chain was carried out in a study of T cells after yellow fever vaccination. General study points: Detected again after the booster were most primary-vaccination clones, at approximately 96% CD4 and nearly 90% CD8.

This clonotype was seen a handful of times. Its matching antigen is unknown. It was through 5'RACE template switching that TCR cDNA was made, with a universal primer site and UMIs added. In TCRdb, the 5' RACE reads were re-called with MiXCR into one record per CDR3 protein. This table holds about 430,000 distinct CDR3 sequences, around 19% found once. Germline V gene data show CDR1 as SGHNT and CDR2 as YENEEA. The CDR3 sequence is 15 residues long. The germline V and J ends were trimmed by 5 bases and 7 bases, with 17 bases remaining between them. The source material was PBMCs, sampled before the yellow fever booster vaccination. The clonotype comes from a man younger than 35 who received the YFV17D yellow fever vaccine. The gene calls are TRBV11-3 and TRBJ2-2; no definite D call. The CDR3 loop reads CASSARRSGGGELFF. CDR3 coding DNA: TGTGCCAGCAGCGCCCGTCGCTCGGGTGGCGGGGAGCTGTTTTTT.